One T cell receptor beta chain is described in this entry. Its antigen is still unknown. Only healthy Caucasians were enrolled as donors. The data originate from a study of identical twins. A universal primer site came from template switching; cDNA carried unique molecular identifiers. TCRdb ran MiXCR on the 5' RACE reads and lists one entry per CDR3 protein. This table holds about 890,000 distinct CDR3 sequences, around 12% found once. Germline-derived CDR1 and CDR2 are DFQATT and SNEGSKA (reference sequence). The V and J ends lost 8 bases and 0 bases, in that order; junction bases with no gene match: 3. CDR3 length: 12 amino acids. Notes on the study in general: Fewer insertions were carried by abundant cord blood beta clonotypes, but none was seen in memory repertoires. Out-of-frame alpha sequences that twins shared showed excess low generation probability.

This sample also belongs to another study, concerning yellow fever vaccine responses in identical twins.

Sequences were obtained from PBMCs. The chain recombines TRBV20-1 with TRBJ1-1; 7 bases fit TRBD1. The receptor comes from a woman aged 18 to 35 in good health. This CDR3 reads CSQGGLNTEAFF. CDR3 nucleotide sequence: TGCAGTCAGGGGGGACTGAACACTGAAGCTTTCTTT.